These 8 T cell receptor beta chains were sequenced from one sample in a study of T-cell memory formation after mild COVID-19. MiXCR, run by TCRdb on the 5' RACE reads, gives a single entry per CDR3 protein. The sample lists 200,000 or so distinct CDR3 sequences, approximately 20% occurring once. What was sequenced was PBMCs or a T cell subset sorted from them (not recorded which). The receptors stem from an adult woman who had mild COVID-19 (a few samples of this study predate the infection). Cell type and time point are not known.

The chain couples TRBV7-9 to TRBJ2-5, with D perhaps matching TRBD2 (6 bases). This CDR3 spans 12 amino acids. The V gene's germline CDR1 is SEHNR and CDR2 FQNEAQ (reference sequence). Trimming removed 8 bases from V and 5 bases from J, with 12 bases in between. The CDR3 DNA follows: TGTGCCAGCGGCCGGGCGGGGGAGACCCAGTACTTC. Its protein product is CASGRAGETQYF.

This clonotype turned up a few times. The chain employs TRBV12-3 or TRBV12-4 and TRBJ1-5, with TRBD1 matching 7 bases. CDR3 size: 15 residues. With V trimmed by 6 bases and J by 2 bases, 7 bases remained unmatched. In DNA, the CDR3 is TGTGCCAGCAGACCCTCCGACAGGGGCAATCAGCCCCAGCATTTT. Translating it yields CASRPSDRGNQPQHF.

The chain carries TRBV7-2 and TRBJ2-1; 7 nucleotides agree with TRBD1. V trimming: 0 bases; J trimming: 0 bases; junction bases outside the gene matches: 11. Germline CDR1 SGHTA, CDR2 FQGNSA. This CDR3 contains 19 residues. The CDR3 DNA is TGTGCCAGCAGCTTAGCTGGGACAGTCGCACCGAGCTCCTACAATGAGCAGTTCTTC. Translation gives CASSLAGTVAPSSYNEQFF.

The chain recombines TRBV12-3 or TRBV12-4 with TRBJ1-2; no definite D call. This CDR3 has 14 residues. The germline V and J ends were trimmed by 7 bases and 0 bases, with 12 bases remaining between them. The CDR3 loop is CASKVPRTNYGYTF. CDR3 bases: TGTGCCAGCAAGGTACCGAGAACTAACTATGGCTACACCTTC.

The rearrangement uses TRBV12-3 or TRBV12-4 and TRBJ1-3; TRBD1 might be the D (6 bases). V was clipped by 3 bases and J by 4 bases, with 13 bases between them. The CDR3 is made up of 15 amino acids. CDR3 protein: CASSFEGGMGNTIYF. The CDR3 region has the DNA TGTGCCAGCAGTTTTGAGGGGGGTATGGGAAACACCATATATTTT.

This clonotype came up a few times. The chain recombines TRBV7-9 with TRBJ2-7; 11 nucleotides align to TRBD2. The CDR3 is 15 amino acids. The germline gives CDR1 SEHNR, CDR2 FQNEAQ (reference sequence). The J segment lost 2 bases and the V segment lost 4 bases, leaving 4 bases of the junction unmatched. DNA for the CDR3: TGTGCCAGCAGCTCGGGACTAGCGGTGACCTACGAGCAGTACTTC. Its translation: CASSSGLAVTYEQYF.

CDR3 nucleotide sequence: TGTGCCAGCAGTGTTCTGACGCAGTATTTT. Its protein is CASSVLTQYF. This chain connects TRBV6-1 to TRBJ2-3; the D is unclear. V was clipped by 4 bases and J by 9 bases, with 5 bases between them. CDR3 length: 10 residues. The germline CDR1 and CDR2 sequences are MNHNS and SASEGT.

The gene calls are TRBV7-9 and TRBJ1-2; 7 bases match TRBD1. The CDR3 is 15 amino acids. Germline lookup yields CDR1 SEHNR and CDR2 FQNEAQ (reference sequence). The J segment lost 0 bases and the V segment lost 5 bases, leaving 6 bases of the junction unmatched. For the CDR3, the DNA is TGTGCCAGCAGCATCCAGGGGACAGCTAACTATGGCTACACCTTC. Translation gives CASSIQGTANYGYTF.